A single sample is the source of the 28 T cell receptor beta chains below, sequenced in a study of cytomegalovirus exposure and HLA in healthy donors. Primers for the PCR totalled 60 Vbeta and 13 Jbeta. Assay used: immunoSEQ multiplex PCR; TCRdb lists only in-frame clones, some missing. Among 150,000 to 200,000 clones listed, roughly 79% were seen once. The specimen sequenced was PBMCs. The receptors here all came from a man in his forties or fifties in good health and CMV-seropositive.

This chain joins TRBV18 and TRBJ2-5; unclear D gene. V was pared by 4 bases and J by 2 bases, with 11 bases between. CDR3 length equals 14 residues. Germline-derived CDR1 and CDR2 are KGHSH and LQKENI. CDR3 sequence: CASSLPRGQETQYF. CDR3 sequence (DNA): TGTGCCAGCTCACTCCCGAGAGGTCAAGAGACCCAGTACTTC.

The J gene is TRBJ1-3, the V gene TRBV4-2, with D unclear. The germline gives CDR1 LGHNA, CDR2 YNFKEQ. CDR3 length: 16 amino acids. Trimming cost V 4 bases and J 2 bases, with 15 bases left between them. The CDR3 is CASSLGEGKTGNTIYF. CDR3 nucleotide sequence: TGTGCCAGCAGCCTCGGCGAGGGCAAGACTGGAAACACCATATATTTT.

This chain uses TRBV28 with TRBJ2-1; 7 bases line up with TRBD2. Germline CDR1 and CDR2: MDHEN and SYDVKM. The ends lost 1 base at V and 0 bases at J; junction bases unmatched: 12. The CDR3 spans 19 residues. The CDR3 DNA is TGTGCCAGCAGTTTATTAGGCCGCTGGGGAGGGAGCTCCTACAATGAGCAGTTCTTC. Translating gives CASSLLGRWGGSSYNEQFF.

V and J are TRBV19 and TRBJ1-1; 7 bases match TRBD1. Per the germline V gene, CDR1 is LNHDA and CDR2 is SQIVND (reference sequence). The V and J ends lost 3 bases and 2 bases, in that order; junction bases with no gene match: 3. This CDR3 region has 14 residues. The CDR3 DNA reads as TGTGCCAGTAGTATTAGGGGGCGTAACACTGAAGCTTTCTTT. Translated, it gives CASSIRGRNTEAFF.

In DNA form, the CDR3 reads TGTGCCAGCAGCGCCAGGCGGACAGGGACGGAGACCCAGTACTTC. Translated: CASSARRTGTETQYF. The chain recombines TRBV5-6 with TRBJ2-5, with 8 bases identical to TRBD1. Germline loops: CDR1 SGHDT, CDR2 YYEEEE. Trimming at V came to 4 bases and at J to 5 bases, leaving 10 bases not matched to a gene. The CDR3 has 15 residues.

The rearrangement uses TRBV5-3 and TRBJ1-2; the D is unclear. Being an ORF, TRBV5-3 has a function that is uncertain. The germline V and J ends were trimmed by 3 bases and 3 bases, with 21 bases remaining between them. There are 17 residues in the CDR3. This CDR3 is CARSSGIHTRLYYGYTF. The CDR3 DNA follows: TGTGCCAGAAGCTCCGGAATACATACAAGACTTTACTATGGCTACACCTTC.

The V call is TRBV13, the J call TRBJ2-7; unclear D gene. V lost 5 bases and J lost 6, with 11 bases in between. The CDR3 sequence is 12 residues long. CDR1 PRHDT and CDR2 FYEKMQ come from the germline V gene (reference sequence). The CDR3 loop reads CASSHHPGEQYV. CDR3 coding DNA: TGTGCCAGCAGCCATCACCCAGGCGAGCAGTACGTC.

Written as DNA, the CDR3 is TGTGCCAGTAGTCTACAGACCCTTGGAAACACCATATATTTT. Translated, it gives CASSLQTLGNTIYF. The chain couples TRBV19 to TRBJ1-3, with D unclear. CDR3 length: 14 residues. CDR1 is LNHDA and CDR2 is SQIVND in the germline V gene (reference sequence). Trimming removed 5 bases from V and 3 bases from J, with 11 bases in between.

This rearrangement joins TRBV18 to TRBJ2-7; 8 bases map to TRBD1. The germline CDR1 and CDR2 sequences are KGHSH and LQKENI. V shed 2 bases, J shed 1 base, and the junction held 4 bases outside the gene matches. The length of the CDR3 is 15 residues. CDR3 loop: CASSPGQGASYEQYV. The CDR3 DNA follows: TGTGCCAGCTCACCAGGGCAGGGGGCGTCCTACGAGCAGTACGTC.

The rearrangement joins TRBV5-4 to TRBJ1-2; no clear D gene. This CDR3 contains 14 residues. Germline loops: CDR1 SGHNT, CDR2 YYREEE (reference sequence). V lost 4 bases to trimming and J lost 2 bases, with 12 bases between them. DNA of the CDR3: TGTGCCAGCAGCATAGACTCAAAGAACTATGGCTACACCTTC. Protein sequence: CASSIDSKNYGYTF.

This chain connects TRBV27 to TRBJ2-3; TRBD2 aligns across 13 bases. This CDR3 comprises 14 residues. Germline V gene lookup returns CDR1 MNHEY and CDR2 SMNVEV (reference sequence). CDR3 amino acids: CGTGRTSGGDTQYF. CDR3 coding DNA: TGTGGGACTGGGCGGACTAGCGGGGGAGATACGCAGTATTTT.

CDR3 DNA sequence: TGTGCCAGCCAGGACAGGGAGCATTCACCCCTCCACTTT. Translating gives CASQDREHSPLHF. The V gene is TRBV6-5, the J gene TRBJ1-6, with TRBD1 matching 8 bases. Germline CDR1 reads MNHEY; CDR2 reads SVGAGI. Trimming at V came to 8 bases and at J to 8 bases, leaving 5 bases not matched to a gene. CDR3 size: 13 residues.

This clone occurred a few times. The chain uses TRBV5-1 and TRBJ1-1; D may be TRBD1 (6 bases). Germline CDR1 SGHRS, CDR2 YFSETQ. This CDR3 is 16 amino acids long. V lost 1 base and J 0 bases, leaving 13 bases between the germline ends. The CDR3 here is CASSLWTGTMNTEAFF. For the CDR3, the DNA is TGCGCCAGCAGCTTGTGGACTGGGACAATGAACACTGAAGCTTTCTTT.

Concerning this clone: One end of the junction fails to match germline, which may point to a read error. This chain uses TRBV10-2 with TRBJ1-4; no clear D gene. The length of the CDR3 is 14 residues. Germline V gene sequence: CDR1 WSHSY, CDR2 SAAADI. CDR3 region: CAATKTGFNEKLFF. The CDR3 DNA reads as TGCGCCGCAACCAAGACGGGTTTTAATGAGAAACTGTTTTTT.

V gene TRBV19 combines with J gene TRBJ2-2; 10 bases agree with TRBD2. After removal of 1 base from V and 4 bases from J, the junction contained 3 bases not matched to a gene. CDR3 length: 16 residues. From germline, CDR1 is LNHDA and CDR2 SQIVND (reference sequence). The CDR3, as DNA: TGTGCCAGTAGTATAGGGACTAGCGGAATCACCGGGGAGCTGTTTTTT. This translates into CASSIGTSGITGELFF.

This rearrangement joins TRBV23-1 to TRBJ2-2, with D possibly TRBD2 on 5 matching bases. TRBV23-1 falls under the ORF class, with uncertain function. The CDR3 length is 19 residues. Trimming shortened V by 3 bases and J by 4 bases, and 24 bases separated the two germline ends. The CDR3 is CASSQSLRAGEAVTGELFF. The CDR3 DNA is TGCGCCAGCAGTCAGTCCTTACGGGCTGGGGAAGCGGTCACCGGGGAGCTGTTTTTT.

The chain links TRBV18 to TRBJ2-7, with a tentative D call TRBD2 (6 bases). Trimming removed 4 bases at V and 12 bases at J, with 16 bases between. The CDR3 sequence is 12 residues long. Per germline, CDR1 KGHSH and CDR2 LQKENI. CDR3 DNA sequence: TGTGCCAGCTCACAGGAGGGTAAATTGGGGTACGTC. Residues: CASSQEGKLGYV.

CDR3 DNA sequence: TGTGCCATCAGATCAGACAGCGTCCTGGGCGAGCAGTACGTC. Its translation is CAIRSDSVLGEQYV. The chain couples TRBV10-3 to TRBJ2-7; maybe TRBD1 (5 bases). V gave up 6 bases and J gave up 6 bases, with 18 bases separating them. CDR3 length: 14 residues. Germline CDR1 and CDR2: ENHRY and SYGVKD.

V gene TRBV19 combines with J gene TRBJ1-1; 9 bases match TRBD1. CDR1 LNHDA and CDR2 SQIVND come from the germline V gene (reference sequence). This CDR3 is 16 amino acids long. Trimming at V came to 4 bases and at J to 4 bases, leaving 10 bases not matched to a gene. DNA for the CDR3: TGTGCCAGTAGTACGGACAGGGGTGGGTTGGGCACTGAAGCTTTCTTT. This sequence encodes CASSTDRGGLGTEAFF. The full variable domain, rest sourced from reference TRBV19 and TRBJ1-1, is DGGITQSPKYLFRKEGQNVTLSCEQNLNHDAMYWYRQDPGQGLRLIYYSQIVNDFQKGDIAEGYSVSREKKESFPLTVTSAQKNPTAFYLCASSTDRGGLGTEAFFGQGTRLTVV.

The gene calls are TRBV28 and TRBJ1-4, with 7 bases matching TRBD1. Germline-derived CDR1 and CDR2 are MDHEN and SYDVKM. The CDR3 is made up of 17 amino acids. The ends lost 2 bases at V and 8 bases at J; junction bases unmatched: 14. This chain's CDR3 is CASSLPQLQGISEKLFF. The CDR3 region has the DNA TGTGCCAGCAGTTTACCTCAACTACAGGGGATATCGGAAAAACTGTTTTTT.

The CDR3 DNA follows: TGCGCCAGCAGCGCCGGACAGCTAGCCTACGAGCAGTACTTC. Translating it yields CASSAGQLAYEQYF. The gene calls are TRBV5-1 and TRBJ2-7; weak D call: TRBD1 (6 bases). Germline values: CDR1 SGHRS, CDR2 YFSETQ. Trimming pared 4 bases from V and 2 bases from J, leaving 13 bases between. The CDR3 sequence is 14 residues long. Using reference TRBV5-1 and TRBJ2-7 for the parts outside the CDR3, the full variable domain is KAGVTQTPRYLIKTRGQQVTLSCSPISGHRSVSWYQQTPGQGLQFLFEYFSETQRNKGNFPGRFSGRQFSNSRSEMNVSTLELGDSALYLCASSAGQLAYEQYFGPGTRLTVT.

The sample holds a few counts of this clone. The chain combines TRBV4-1 with TRBJ1-5; D unresolved. Germline CDR1 reads MGHRA; CDR2 reads YSYEKL. V lost 9 bases to trimming and J lost 0 bases, with 18 bases between them. The CDR3 contains 16 residues. CDR3 nucleotide sequence: TGCGCCAGTGCCCCCGGGAGGTCCTCTAGCAATCAGCCCCAGCATTTT. This sequence encodes CASAPGRSSSNQPQHF.

This clone was found once. The rearrangement links TRBV9 to TRBJ2-7; D might be TRBD1 (5 bases). Per germline, CDR1 SGDLS and CDR2 YYNGEE. V dropped 3 bases and J dropped 1 base, with 14 bases sitting between them. This CDR3 is 15 amino acids long. The CDR3 protein is CASSAKQTDSYEQYF. CDR3 DNA: TGTGCCAGCAGCGCCAAACAGACAGATTCCTACGAGCAGTACTTC.

V gene TRBV10-1 combines with J gene TRBJ2-7, with 8 bases fitting TRBD1. Germline V gene lookup returns CDR1 WNHNN and CDR2 SYGVQD (reference sequence). V shed 2 bases and J 6 bases; nucleotides not matched to a gene: 9. The CDR3 loop spans 15 amino acids. The CDR3 nucleotides read TGCGCCAGCAGTGAGACCGACTGGACAGGGCCCGAGCAGTACGTC. Its protein product is CASSETDWTGPEQYV.

The V call is TRBV30, the J call TRBJ2-5; D is uncertain. The last part of the DNA fits TRBJ2-7 better; the J call may be wrong. Germline CDR1 reads GTSNPN; CDR2 reads SVGIG (reference sequence). The CDR3 is 14 amino acids. CDR3 amino acids: CACDPTPSSYEQYF. For the CDR3, the DNA is TGTGCCTGTGACCCGACACCGAGCTCCTACGAGCAGTACTTC.

The genes are TRBV4-1 and TRBJ2-5; D tentatively fits TRBD1 or TRBD2 (5 bases each). The DNA end is a closer match to TRBJ2-7, so the J assignment may be wrong. Germline V gene lookup returns CDR1 MGHRA and CDR2 YSYEKL. The CDR3 spans 17 residues. The CDR3 DNA reads TGCGCCAGCAGCCAAGATGCTCGGGGCAGGGCGGACTACGAGCAGTACTTC. This gives the protein CASSQDARGRADYEQYF.

The J gene is TRBJ1-6, the V gene TRBV5-4, with 7 bases identical to TRBD1. The V and J ends lost 4 bases and 6 bases, in that order; junction bases with no gene match: 10. The CDR3 spans 16 residues. Germline V gene sequence: CDR1 SGHNT, CDR2 YYREEE (reference sequence). CDR3 sequence: CASSPEGQPINSPLHF. DNA for the CDR3: TGTGCCAGCAGCCCTGAGGGACAGCCGATTAATTCACCCCTCCACTTT.

The chain has TRBV6-5 and TRBJ1-1, with D hard to call. V lost 6 bases and J 4 bases, leaving 9 bases between the germline ends. Germline values: CDR1 MNHEY, CDR2 SVGAGI. The CDR3 extends over 12 amino acids. As DNA, the CDR3 is TGTGCCAGCAGAGCGGGCGGCACTGAAGCTTTCTTT. Encoded protein: CASRAGGTEAFF.